These 17 T cell receptor beta chains were sequenced from one sample in a study of T cell responses to AZD1222 COVID-19 vaccine. Sequenced by immunoSEQ multiplex PCR; TCRdb stores in-frame clones only, minus some. The top ten hold 7.7% of the sample, which has roughly 120,000 clones, under 90% seen once. Specimen: peripheral blood, collected on day 0 of AZD1222 vaccination. These receptors were collected from an adult in good health.

The chain employs TRBV13 and TRBJ2-3, with D perhaps TRBD2 (5 bases). CDR3 length: 14 amino acids. V lost 5 bases and J 4 bases, leaving 13 bases between the germline ends. Germline V gives CDR1 PRHDT, CDR2 FYEKMQ (reference sequence). For the CDR3, the DNA is TGTGCCAGCAGCCACACTAGTGCGGCAGATACGCAGTATTTT. This codes for CASSHTSAADTQYF.

This clone was found a few times. The rearrangement joins TRBV7-2 to TRBJ2-7; D may be TRBD2 (6 bases). Per germline, CDR1 SGHTA and CDR2 FQGNSA. The CDR3 runs 14 residues. V was cut by 7 bases and J by 6 bases, with 19 bases left in between. The CDR3 DNA reads as TGTGCCAGCACCGTGCGGTCGACGGGGGTCGAGCAGTACTTC. This translates into CASTVRSTGVEQYF.

This chain connects TRBV6-1 to TRBJ2-5, with 8 bases aligning to TRBD2. V lost 2 bases and J lost 1; bases outside the gene matches: 9. The germline gives CDR1 MNHNS, CDR2 SASEGT. This CDR3 comprises 17 residues. The CDR3 coding sequence is TGTGCCAGCAGTGAACTAGCGGGTGATGTACCCCAAGAGACCCAGTACTTC. Encoded protein: CASSELAGDVPQETQYF.

The V gene is TRBV7-2, the J gene TRBJ2-5; 10 bases align to TRBD2. The CDR3 runs 15 residues. CDR1 and CDR2 from the germline V gene are SGHTA and FQGNSA. The V and J ends lost 5 bases and 2 bases, in that order; junction bases with no gene match: 5. CDR3 nucleotide sequence: TGTGCCAGCAGCCCTGATAGCGGGAGGCAAGAGACCCAGTACTTC. This sequence encodes CASSPDSGRQETQYF.

This chain uses TRBV5-1 with TRBJ2-7; D not resolved. The CDR3 is 15 residues long. CDR1 and CDR2 from the germline V gene are SGHRS and YFSETQ. The V and J ends lost 4 bases and 1 base respectively, with 15 bases between them. The CDR3 reads CASSPWFGDSYEQYF. As DNA, the CDR3 is TGCGCCAGCAGCCCCTGGTTTGGGGATTCCTACGAGCAGTACTTC. Drawing the rest from reference TRBV5-1 and TRBJ2-7, the complete variable domain is KAGVTQTPRYLIKTRGQQVTLSCSPISGHRSVSWYQQTPGQGLQFLFEYFSETQRNKGNFPGRFSGRQFSNSRSEMNVSTLELGDSALYLCASSPWFGDSYEQYFGPGTRLTVT.

The rearrangement uses TRBV18 and TRBJ1-2, with 9 bases matching TRBD1. The ends lost 5 bases at V and 10 bases at J; junction bases unmatched: 8. Germline CDR1 is KGHSH and CDR2 is LQKENI. The CDR3 has 13 residues. In nucleotides, the CDR3 is TGTGCCAGCTCATCAGACTTACAGGGGGCCTACACCTTC. This gives the protein CASSSDLQGAYTF. Using reference TRBV18 and TRBJ1-2 for the parts outside the CDR3, the full variable domain is NAGVMQNPRHLVRRRGQEARLRCSPMKGHSHVYWYRQLPEEGLKFMVYLQKENIIDESGMPKERFSAEFPKEGPSILRIQQVVRGDSAAYFCASSSDLQGAYTFGSGTRLTVV.

The chain is built from TRBV15 and TRBJ1-6; TRBD1 might be the D (6 bases). The CDR3 sequence is 13 residues long. From germline, CDR1 is LNHNV and CDR2 YYDKDF (reference sequence). Trimming removed 2 bases from V and 10 bases from J, with 9 bases in between. The CDR3 loop reads CATSRSTGSPLHF. The CDR3 DNA reads TGTGCCACCAGCAGATCGACAGGCTCACCCCTCCACTTT.

This clone was seen more than once but under ten times. V and J are TRBV9 and TRBJ2-1; D possibly corresponds to TRBD2 (5 bases). Per the germline V gene, CDR1 is SGDLS and CDR2 is YYNGEE. This CDR3 spans 14 amino acids. Trimming pared 6 bases from V and 2 bases from J, leaving 12 bases between. CDR3 DNA: TGTGCCAGCAACCCGGTTAGCGCCTACAATGAGCAGTTCTTC. This encodes CASNPVSAYNEQFF.

V and J are TRBV6-1 and TRBJ2-3; 7 nucleotides match TRBD2. CDR3 size: 15 residues. Germline V CDR1 and CDR2: MNHNS, SASEGT. After removal of 2 bases from V and 3 bases from J, the junction contained 5 bases not matched to a gene. CDR3 protein: CASSEPSGVTDTQYF. The CDR3 nucleotides read TGTGCCAGCAGTGAACCAAGCGGGGTAACAGATACGCAGTATTTT.

The chain joins TRBV15 to TRBJ1-2; TRBD1 aligns across 8 bases. This CDR3 comprises 16 residues. CDR1 LNHNV and CDR2 YYDKDF come from the germline V gene (reference sequence). Germline trimming cut 0 bases from V and 4 bases from J; bases unmatched to any gene: 7. The CDR3 here is CATSRDRRGPLYGYTF. The CDR3 DNA reads TGTGCCACCAGCAGAGATCGCAGGGGGCCCCTCTATGGCTACACCTTC.

This clone was seen a single time. The V and J genes are TRBV27 and TRBJ1-5; D ambiguous. Germline V CDR1 and CDR2: MNHEY, SMNVEV (reference sequence). CDR3 length equals 15 residues. The V end lost 8 bases, the J end lost 11 bases, and 25 bases lay between the germline ends. The DNA for the CDR3 is TGTGCCAGCTCTTTCACGGGAGCGGCAGGTTCGTCCCAGCATTTT. It is translated as CASSFTGAAGSSQHF.

This clone was counted only a few times. The same CDR3 is also encoded by other DNA sequences in this sample. The rearrangement uses TRBV12-3 or TRBV12-4 and TRBJ2-2; D unresolved. Trimming took off 4 bases at V and 5 bases at J, with 2 bases between the two ends. The CDR3 is made up of 11 amino acids. CDR3 coding DNA: TGTGCCAGCAGTTCTACCGGGGAGCTGTTTTTT. It encodes CASSSTGELFF.

V and J are TRBV10-1 and TRBJ1-1; D is unresolved. Germline V gives CDR1 WNHNN, CDR2 SYGVQD (reference sequence). The CDR3 runs to 15 residues. V lost 0 bases and J 3 bases, leaving 11 bases between the germline ends. The CDR3 nucleotides are TGCGCCAGCAGTGAGTCGACGGCAGACTACACTGAAGCTTTCTTT. This gives the protein CASSESTADYTEAFF.

The rearrangement links TRBV12-5 to TRBJ1-1, with 8 bases aligning to TRBD1. In germline, CDR1 is LGHNT, CDR2 FRNRAP. There are 16 residues in the CDR3. The ends lost 5 bases at V and 4 bases at J; junction bases unmatched: 12. CDR3 coding DNA: TGTGCTAGTGGTATCGGACAGGGTTTGGGGAGCACTGAAGCTTTCTTT. This gives the protein CASGIGQGLGSTEAFF.

The chain recombines TRBV6-5 with TRBJ2-3; 8 nucleotides agree with TRBD2. Germline loops: CDR1 MNHEY, CDR2 SVGAGI. The trim removed 6 bases at V and 5 bases at J, leaving 7 bases unmatched. This CDR3 has 14 amino acids. CDR3 nucleotides: TGTGCCAGCAGAATAGCGGGGAAGGGAGATACGCAGTATTTT. It specifies CASRIAGKGDTQYF.

The chain carries TRBV30 and TRBJ2-7; D is uncertain. CDR1 is GTSNPN, CDR2 SVGIG, per germline (reference sequence). V shed 3 bases and J shed 6 bases, with 9 bases lying between them. This CDR3 has 11 residues. This CDR3 is CAWRGYGEQYF. The CDR3 nucleotides read TGTGCCTGGAGGGGCTATGGCGAGCAGTACTTC.

The CDR3 here is CASSPQVVRVLGYTF. In nucleotides, the CDR3 is TGTGCCAGCTCACCACAGGTGGTTAGGGTCCTTGGCTACACCTTC. The genes are TRBV18 and TRBJ1-2, with unresolved D. V was cut by 1 base and J by 7 bases, with 16 bases left in between. CDR3 size: 15 residues. Germline CDR1 KGHSH, CDR2 LQKENI.